The source of this TCR beta chain is a study of T-cell memory formation after mild COVID-19 (dated by TCRdb to about 2021). Background on the whole study: Most TCR sequence clusters were specific to one of the two donors. T-cell clones expanding and contracting after mild COVID-19 in a couple of donors were tracked by longitudinal TCRalpha and TCRbeta repertoire sequencing. Two young, previously healthy adult volunteers made up the cohort, one male and one female. Points the paper makes about the study in general: The study included only two mild cases, and larger cohorts that include severe cases with pre-infection samples were judged to be necessary. Clones contracting from day 15 to 85 had balanced CD4/CD8 phenotypes, while a second wave expanding from day 15 to 37 was biased towards CD4+. Contracting CD4+ clones turned up mainly in the CM and EM memory subsets, whereas EMRA was where CD8+ clones were enriched. The detection of some responding clones in pre-infection memory suggests that pre-existing cross-reactive memory T cells joined the SARS-CoV-2 response. SARS-CoV-2 specificity was not confirmed for the second-wave clones peaking on day 37.

The listed sequencing device is Illumina NovaSeq 6000. TCRalpha and TCRbeta cDNA libraries were constructed by 5'RACE with constant-segment primers, with sample barcodes and unique molecular identifiers being introduced. RNA was extracted from every sample with Trizol reagent. The libraries were amplified in two PCR steps, and the second step added a second sample barcode and Illumina TruSeq adapters. Sequencing of libraries was performed on an Illumina NovaSeq with 2 x 150 bp paired-end reads. The original methods were these. With migec v1.2.7, reads were demultiplexed and then collapsed into UMI-guided consensus sequences. Using mixcr v2.1.11, UMI consensuses were aligned to TRA and TRB V and J templates and then assembled into clonotypes. A clonotype was counted as expanded or contracted only if both edgeR and NoisET called the change significant, with noise models trained on biological replicates. edgeR calls used a false discovery rate-adjusted p below 0.01 and a log2 fold-change threshold of 1. As an exploratory analysis of dynamics, max-normalized trajectories of the 1000 most abundant clonotypes were examined with PCA combined with hierarchical clustering. Separately sequenced CD4+ and CD8+ repertoires were used to assign a CD4 or CD8 phenotype to each responding clone. Using fastp at Q25 and MiXCR, TCRdb reprocessed the public reads and kept productive beta chains. Under each unique CDR3 protein, matching rows form one entry showing the most common genes and DNA. The V and J calls follow TCRdb's processing rather than the paper's. The sample table records hundreds of thousands of distinct CDR3 sequences; around a sixth of these occur just once. The ten largest make up roughly 7.7% of the sample.

A word on this clonotype: No antigen is known for it. No base qualities exist here, and no much larger clone lies one base off it.

The junction shows trimming of 0 bases on V and 9 bases on J, plus 15 bases between the germline ends. The germline V gene encodes CDR1 GTSNPN and CDR2 SVGIG (reference sequence). The cysteine opens and the phenylalanine closes a CDR3 of 15 amino acids. Only the CDR3 DNA is retained, 45 bases long and in frame from the first base. Ficoll-Paque density gradient centrifugation was used to isolate PBMCs. Recombination connected TRBV30 to TRBJ1-6, with TRBD1 perhaps the D gene, on 5 matching bases. The sequence derives from an adult woman who had mild COVID-19 (a few samples of this study predate the infection). The sample titles of this study are shuffled in the database, so cell type and time point are left out; the donor was told from shared clones. What was sequenced was PBMCs or a T cell subset sorted from them (not recorded which). The CDR3 region reads CAWSVAAGLGSPLHF. The nucleotide sequence is TGTGCCTGGAGTGTGGCGGCAGGGTTGGGTTCACCCCTCCACTTT.